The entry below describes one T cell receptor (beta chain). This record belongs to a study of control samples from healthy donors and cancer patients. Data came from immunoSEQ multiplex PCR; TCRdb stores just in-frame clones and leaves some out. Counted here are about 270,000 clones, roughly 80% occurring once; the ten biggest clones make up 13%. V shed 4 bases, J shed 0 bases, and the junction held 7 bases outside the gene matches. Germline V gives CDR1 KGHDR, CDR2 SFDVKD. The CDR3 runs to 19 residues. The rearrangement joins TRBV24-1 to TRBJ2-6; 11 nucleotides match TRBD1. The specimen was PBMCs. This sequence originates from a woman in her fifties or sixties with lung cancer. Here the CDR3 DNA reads TGTGCCACCAGTGACCCAACCGGGACAGGGGGCTCTGGGGCCAACGTCCTGACTTTC. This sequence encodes CATSDPTGTGGSGANVLTF.